The following is a T cell receptor (beta chain) sequence with its context. This sample is drawn from a study of cytomegalovirus exposure and HLA in healthy donors. Primers included in the PCR were 60 Vbeta and 13 Jbeta primers. Assay used: immunoSEQ multiplex PCR; TCRdb lists only in-frame clones, some missing. The listing contains tens of thousands of clones. Trimming cost V 4 bases and J 7 bases; bases outside gene matches: 8. Germline assignment: CDR1 SQVTM and CDR2 ANQGSEA. The CDR3 length is 14 residues. The sample was PBMCs. This chain links TRBV29-1 with TRBJ2-1; 9 bases fit TRBD2. This TCR derives from a man aged 50 or older in good health and CMV-seropositive. This CDR3 is CSVVDSGSGNEQFF. Here the CDR3 DNA reads TGCAGCGTTGTTGATAGCGGGAGTGGGAATGAGCAGTTCTTC.